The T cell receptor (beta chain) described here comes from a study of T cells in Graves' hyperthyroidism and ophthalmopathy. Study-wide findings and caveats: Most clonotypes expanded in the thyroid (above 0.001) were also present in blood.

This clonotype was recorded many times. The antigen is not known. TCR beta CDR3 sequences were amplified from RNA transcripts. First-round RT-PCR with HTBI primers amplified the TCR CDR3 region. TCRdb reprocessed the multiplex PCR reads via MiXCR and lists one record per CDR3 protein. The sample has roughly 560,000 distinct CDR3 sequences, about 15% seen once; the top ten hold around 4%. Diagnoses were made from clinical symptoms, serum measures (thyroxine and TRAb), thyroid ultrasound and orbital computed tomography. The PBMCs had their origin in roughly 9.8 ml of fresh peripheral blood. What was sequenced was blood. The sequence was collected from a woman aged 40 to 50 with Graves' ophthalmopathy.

The CDR3 loop is CASSLLGAVGYGYTF. In DNA form, the CDR3 reads TGTGCCAGCAGTTTATTGGGGGCGGTTGGCTATGGCTACACCTTC. V and J are TRBV12-3 or TRBV12-4 and TRBJ1-2, with a tentative D call TRBD1 (6 bases). Trimming stripped 2 bases from V and 4 bases from J, with 14 bases between. The CDR3 is 15 amino acids.